This T cell receptor beta chain derives from a study of blood T cell repertoires in COVID-19. Germline lookup yields CDR1 LNHDA and CDR2 SQIVND (reference sequence). This CDR3 has 15 residues. The junction had 8 bases not matched to a gene; V was cut back by 7 bases and J by 3 bases. Data came from immunoSEQ multiplex PCR; TCRdb stores just in-frame clones and leaves some out. Seen here are approximately 290,000 clones, roughly nine tenths observed once, and the top ten hold approximately 2.1%. This clonotype was sampled from a woman aged 30 to 39 with COVID-19, enrolled during active disease. The chain joins TRBV19 to TRBJ1-5, with 8 bases lining up with TRBD1. Specimen: peripheral blood. Written as DNA, the CDR3 is TGTGCCAGTAATGGTCAGGGGGCCTACAATCAGCCCCAGCATTTT. Amino acids: CASNGQGAYNQPQHF.